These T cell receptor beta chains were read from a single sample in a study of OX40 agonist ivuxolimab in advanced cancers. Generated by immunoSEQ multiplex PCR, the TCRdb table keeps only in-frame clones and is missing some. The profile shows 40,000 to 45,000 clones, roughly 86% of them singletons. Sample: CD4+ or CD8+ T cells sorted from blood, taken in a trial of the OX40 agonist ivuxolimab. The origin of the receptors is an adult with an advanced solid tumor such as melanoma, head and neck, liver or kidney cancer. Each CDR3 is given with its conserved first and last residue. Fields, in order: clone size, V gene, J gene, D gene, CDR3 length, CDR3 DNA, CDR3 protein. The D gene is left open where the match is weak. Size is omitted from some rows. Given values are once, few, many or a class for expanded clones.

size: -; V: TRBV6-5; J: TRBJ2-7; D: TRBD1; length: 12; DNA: TGTGCCAGTACGGGACAGGGCGGGGAGCAGTACTTC; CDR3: CASTGQGGEQYF
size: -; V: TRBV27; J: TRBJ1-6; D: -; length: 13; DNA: TGTGCCACCCGCCGGGTGGATAATTCACCCCTCCACTTT; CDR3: CATRRVDNSPLHF
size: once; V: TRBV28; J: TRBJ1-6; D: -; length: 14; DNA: TGTGCCAGCAGTTTAACAGGGTTCAATTCACCCCTCCACTTT; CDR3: CASSLTGFNSPLHF
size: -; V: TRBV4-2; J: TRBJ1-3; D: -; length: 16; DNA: TGTGCCAGCAGCCAAGACCGCAGTAGCTCTGGAAACACCATATATTTT; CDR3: CASSQDRSSSGNTIYF
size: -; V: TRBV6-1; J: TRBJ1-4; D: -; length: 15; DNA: TGTGCCAGCAGTGAATTCAGGGCAACTAATGAAAAACTGTTTTTT; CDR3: CASSEFRATNEKLFF
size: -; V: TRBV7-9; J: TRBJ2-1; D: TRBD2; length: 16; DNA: TGTGCCAGCAGCTTATTCAGCGGGGGCCTAAACAATGAGCAGTTCTTC; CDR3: CASSLFSGGLNNEQFF
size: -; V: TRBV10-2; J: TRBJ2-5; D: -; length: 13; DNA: TGCGCCAGCAGTGATGGGGCCCGAGAGACCCAGTACTTC; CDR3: CASSDGARETQYF
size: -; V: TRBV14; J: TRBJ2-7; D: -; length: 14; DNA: TGTGCCAGCAGCCAATCGTGGTTCTCCTACGAGCAGTACTTC; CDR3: CASSQSWFSYEQYF
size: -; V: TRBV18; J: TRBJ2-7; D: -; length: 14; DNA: TGTGCCAGCTCACCTCTCGGACAGTTTATCGAGCAGTACTTC; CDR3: CASSPLGQFIEQYF
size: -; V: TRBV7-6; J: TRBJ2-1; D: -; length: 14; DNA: TGTGCCAGCAGCTTAGGGGGCCGAGGATGGGAGCAGTTCTTC; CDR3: CASSLGGRGWEQFF
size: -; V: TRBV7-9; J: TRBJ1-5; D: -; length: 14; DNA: TGTGCCAGCAGCTTAGTGGGGAGCAATCAGCCCCAGCATTTT; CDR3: CASSLVGSNQPQHF
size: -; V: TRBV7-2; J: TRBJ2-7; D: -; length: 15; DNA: TGTGCCAGCAGCTACACCGGGACGGGGCAGTTAAAGCAGTACTTC; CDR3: CASSYTGTGQLKQYF
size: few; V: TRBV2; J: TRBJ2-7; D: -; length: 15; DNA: TGTGCCAGCAGTGTATGGTCTATCGACTCCTACGAGCAGTACTTC; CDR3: CASSVWSIDSYEQYF
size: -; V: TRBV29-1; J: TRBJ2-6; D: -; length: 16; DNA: TGCAGCGTTGCGAGGGACACCAGCTCTGGGGCCAACGTCCTGACTTTC; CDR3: CSVARDTSSGANVLTF
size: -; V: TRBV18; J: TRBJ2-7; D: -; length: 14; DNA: TGTGCCAGCTCCCCAGAGGTGCCCGGGGACGAGCAGTACTTC; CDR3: CASSPEVPGDEQYF
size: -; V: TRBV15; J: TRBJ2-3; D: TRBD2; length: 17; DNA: TGTGCCACCAGCAATCGTCTCACTAGCGGGAGGGCCGATACGCAGTATTTT; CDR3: CATSNRLTSGRADTQYF